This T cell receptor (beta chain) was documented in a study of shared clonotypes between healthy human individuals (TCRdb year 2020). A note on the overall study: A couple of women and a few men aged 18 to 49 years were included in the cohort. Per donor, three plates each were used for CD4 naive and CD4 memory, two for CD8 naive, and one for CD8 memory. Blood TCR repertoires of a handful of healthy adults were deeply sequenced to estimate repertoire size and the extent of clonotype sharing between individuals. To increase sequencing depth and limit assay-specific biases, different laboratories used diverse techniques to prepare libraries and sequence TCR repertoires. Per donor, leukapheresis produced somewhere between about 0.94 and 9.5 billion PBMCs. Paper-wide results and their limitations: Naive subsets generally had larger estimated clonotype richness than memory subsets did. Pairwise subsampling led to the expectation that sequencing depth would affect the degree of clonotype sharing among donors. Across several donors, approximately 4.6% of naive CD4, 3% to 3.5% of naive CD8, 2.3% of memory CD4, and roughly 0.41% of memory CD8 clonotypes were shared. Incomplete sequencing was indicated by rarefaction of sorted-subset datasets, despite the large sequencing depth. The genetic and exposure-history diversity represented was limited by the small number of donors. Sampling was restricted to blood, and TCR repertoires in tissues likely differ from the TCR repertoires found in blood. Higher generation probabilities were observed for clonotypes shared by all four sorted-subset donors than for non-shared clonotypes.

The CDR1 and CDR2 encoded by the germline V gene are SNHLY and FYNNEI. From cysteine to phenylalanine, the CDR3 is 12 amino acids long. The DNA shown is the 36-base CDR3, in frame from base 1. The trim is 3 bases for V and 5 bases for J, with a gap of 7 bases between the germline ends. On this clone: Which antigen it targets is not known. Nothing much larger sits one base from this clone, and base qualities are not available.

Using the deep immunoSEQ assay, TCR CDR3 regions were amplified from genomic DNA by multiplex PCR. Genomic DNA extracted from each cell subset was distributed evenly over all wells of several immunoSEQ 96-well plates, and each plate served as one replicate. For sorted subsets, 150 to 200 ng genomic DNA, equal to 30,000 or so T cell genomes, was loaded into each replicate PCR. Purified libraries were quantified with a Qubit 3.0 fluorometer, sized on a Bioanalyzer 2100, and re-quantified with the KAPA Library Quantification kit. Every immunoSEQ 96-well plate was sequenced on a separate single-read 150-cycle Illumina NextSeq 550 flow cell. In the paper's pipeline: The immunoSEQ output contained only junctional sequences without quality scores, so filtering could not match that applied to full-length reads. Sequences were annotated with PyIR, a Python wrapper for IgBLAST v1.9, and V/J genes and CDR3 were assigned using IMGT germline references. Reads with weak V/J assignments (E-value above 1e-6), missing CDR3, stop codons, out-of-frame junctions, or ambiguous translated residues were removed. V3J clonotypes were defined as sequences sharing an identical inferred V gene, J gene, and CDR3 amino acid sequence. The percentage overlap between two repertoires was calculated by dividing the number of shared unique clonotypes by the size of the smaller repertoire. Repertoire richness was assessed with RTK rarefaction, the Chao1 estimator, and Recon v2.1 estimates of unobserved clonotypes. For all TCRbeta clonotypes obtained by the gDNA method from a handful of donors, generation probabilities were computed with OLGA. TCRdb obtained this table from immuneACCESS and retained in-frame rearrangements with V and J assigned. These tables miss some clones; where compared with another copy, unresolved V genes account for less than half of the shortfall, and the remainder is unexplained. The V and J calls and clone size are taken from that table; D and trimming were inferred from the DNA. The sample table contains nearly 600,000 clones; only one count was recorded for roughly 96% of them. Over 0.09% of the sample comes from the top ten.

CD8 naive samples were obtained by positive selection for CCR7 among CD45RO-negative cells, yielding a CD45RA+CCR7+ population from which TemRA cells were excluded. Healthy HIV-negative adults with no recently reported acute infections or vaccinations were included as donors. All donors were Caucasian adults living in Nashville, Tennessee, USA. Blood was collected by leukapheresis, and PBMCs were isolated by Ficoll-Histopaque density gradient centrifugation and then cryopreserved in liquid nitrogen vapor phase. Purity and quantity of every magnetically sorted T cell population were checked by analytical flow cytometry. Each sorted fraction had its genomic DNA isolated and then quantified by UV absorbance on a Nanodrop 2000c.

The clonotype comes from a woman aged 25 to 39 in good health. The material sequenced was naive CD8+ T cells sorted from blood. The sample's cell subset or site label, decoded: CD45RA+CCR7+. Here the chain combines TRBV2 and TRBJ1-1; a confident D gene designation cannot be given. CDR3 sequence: CASSDGWTEAFF. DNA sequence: TGTGCCAGCAGTGACGGGTGGACTGAAGCTTTCTTT.